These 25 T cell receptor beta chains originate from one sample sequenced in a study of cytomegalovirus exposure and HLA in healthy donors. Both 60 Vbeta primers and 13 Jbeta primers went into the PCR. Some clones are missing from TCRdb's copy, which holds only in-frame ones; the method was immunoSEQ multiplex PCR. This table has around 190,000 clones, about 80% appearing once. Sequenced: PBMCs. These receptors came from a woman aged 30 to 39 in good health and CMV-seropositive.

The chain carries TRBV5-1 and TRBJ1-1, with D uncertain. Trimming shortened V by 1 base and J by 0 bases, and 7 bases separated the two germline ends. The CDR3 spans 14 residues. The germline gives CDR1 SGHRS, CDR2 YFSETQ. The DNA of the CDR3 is TGCGCCAGCAGCTTGAGGGAGGTGAACACTGAAGCTTTCTTT. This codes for CASSLREVNTEAFF.

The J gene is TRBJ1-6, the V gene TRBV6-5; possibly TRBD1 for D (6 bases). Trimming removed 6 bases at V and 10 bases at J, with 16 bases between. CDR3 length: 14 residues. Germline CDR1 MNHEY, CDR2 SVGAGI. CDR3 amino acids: CASRTVTGRSPLHF. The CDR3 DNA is TGTGCCAGCAGGACCGTGACAGGTCGCTCACCCCTCCACTTT.

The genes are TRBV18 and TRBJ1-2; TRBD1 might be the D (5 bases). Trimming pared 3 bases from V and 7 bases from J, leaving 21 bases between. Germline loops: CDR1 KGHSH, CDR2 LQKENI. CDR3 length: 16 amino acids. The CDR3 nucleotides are TGTGCCAGCTCACCCCAAAGGACAAGGTTAACTATTGGCTACACCTTC. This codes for CASSPQRTRLTIGYTF.

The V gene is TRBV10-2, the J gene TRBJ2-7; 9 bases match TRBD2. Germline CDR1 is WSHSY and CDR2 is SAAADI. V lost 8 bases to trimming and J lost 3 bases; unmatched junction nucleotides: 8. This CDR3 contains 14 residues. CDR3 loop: CASLNLAGSYEQYF. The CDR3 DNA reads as TGCGCCAGCCTGAACCTAGCGGGAAGCTACGAGCAGTACTTC.

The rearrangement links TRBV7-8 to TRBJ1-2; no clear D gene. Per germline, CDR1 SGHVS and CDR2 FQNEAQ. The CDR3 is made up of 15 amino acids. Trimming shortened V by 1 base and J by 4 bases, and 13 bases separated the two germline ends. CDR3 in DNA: TGTGCCAGCAGCTTAGGGGAGGGAGCAGGCTATGGCTACACCTTC. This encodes CASSLGEGAGYGYTF. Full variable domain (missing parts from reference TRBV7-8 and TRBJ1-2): GAGVSQSPRYKVAKRGQDVALRCDPISGHVSLFWYQQALGQGPEFLTYFQNEAQLDKSGLPSDRFFAERPEGSVSTLKIQRTQQEDSAVYLCASSLGEGAGYGYTFGSGTRLTVV.

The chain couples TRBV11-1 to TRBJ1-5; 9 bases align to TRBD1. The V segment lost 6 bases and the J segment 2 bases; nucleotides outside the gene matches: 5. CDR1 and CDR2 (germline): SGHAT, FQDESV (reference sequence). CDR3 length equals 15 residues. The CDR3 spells CASSPTGGGNQPQHF. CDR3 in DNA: TGTGCCAGCAGTCCAACAGGGGGCGGCAATCAGCCCCAGCATTTT.

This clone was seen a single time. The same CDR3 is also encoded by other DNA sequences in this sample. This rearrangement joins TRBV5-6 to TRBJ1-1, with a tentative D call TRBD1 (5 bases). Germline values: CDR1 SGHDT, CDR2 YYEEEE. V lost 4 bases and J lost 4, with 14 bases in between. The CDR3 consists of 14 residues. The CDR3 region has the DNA TGTGCCAGCAGCCTGTGGGGCGGGGGCACTGAAGCTTTCTTT. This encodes CASSLWGGGTEAFF.

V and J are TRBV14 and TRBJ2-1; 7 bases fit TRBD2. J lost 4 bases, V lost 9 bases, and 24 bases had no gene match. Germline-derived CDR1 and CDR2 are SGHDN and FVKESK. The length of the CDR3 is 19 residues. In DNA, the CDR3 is TGTGCCAGTAGCTCGGGAGGATTGGCCCCTACCCTCCCTTACAATGAGCAGTTCTTC. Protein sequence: CASSSGGLAPTLPYNEQFF. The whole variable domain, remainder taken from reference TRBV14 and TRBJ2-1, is EAGVTQFPSHSVIEKGQTVTLRCDPISGHDNLYWYRRVMGKEIKFLLHFVKESKQDESGMPNNRFLAERTGGTYSTLKVQPAELEDSGVYFCASSSGGLAPTLPYNEQFFGPGTRLTVL.

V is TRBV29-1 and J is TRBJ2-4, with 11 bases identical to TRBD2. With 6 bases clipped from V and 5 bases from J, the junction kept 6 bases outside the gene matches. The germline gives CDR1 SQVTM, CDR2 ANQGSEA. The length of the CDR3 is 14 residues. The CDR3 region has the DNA TGCAGCGTCGCCATAGCGGGAGGGGAAAACATTCAGTACTTC. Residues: CSVAIAGGENIQYF.

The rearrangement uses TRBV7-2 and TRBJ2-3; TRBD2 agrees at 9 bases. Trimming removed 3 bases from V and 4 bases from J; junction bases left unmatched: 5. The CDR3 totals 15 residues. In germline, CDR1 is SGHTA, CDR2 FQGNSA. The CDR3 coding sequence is TGTGCCAGCAGCTTCCCGGGCGGGGGGGCAGATACGCAGTATTTT. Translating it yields CASSFPGGGADTQYF. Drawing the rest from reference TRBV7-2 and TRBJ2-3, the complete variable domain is GAGVSQSPSNKVTEKGKDVELRCDPISGHTALYWYRQSLGQGLEFLIYFQGNSAPDKSGLPSDRFSAERTGGSVSTLTIQRTQQEDSAVYLCASSFPGGGADTQYFGPGTRLTVL.

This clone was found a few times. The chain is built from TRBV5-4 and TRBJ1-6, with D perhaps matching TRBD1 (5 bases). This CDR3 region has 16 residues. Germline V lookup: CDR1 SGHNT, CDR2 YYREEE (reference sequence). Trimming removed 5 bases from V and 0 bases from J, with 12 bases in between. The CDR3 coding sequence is TGTGCCAGCAGACGGGACGGGAGCTCCTATAATTCACCCCTCCACTTT. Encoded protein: CASRRDGSSYNSPLHF. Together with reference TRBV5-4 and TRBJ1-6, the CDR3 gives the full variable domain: ETGVTQSPTHLIKTRGQQVTLRCSSQSGHNTVSWYQQALGQGPQFIFQYYREEENGRGNFPPRFSGLQFPNYSSELNVNALELDDSALYLCASRRDGSSYNSPLHFGNGTRLTVT.

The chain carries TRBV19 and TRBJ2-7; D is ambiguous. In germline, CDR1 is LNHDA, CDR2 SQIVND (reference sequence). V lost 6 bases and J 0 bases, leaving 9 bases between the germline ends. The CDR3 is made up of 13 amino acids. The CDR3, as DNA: TGTGCCAGTAGGTCCCGGAGCTCCTACGAGCAGTACTTC. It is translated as CASRSRSSYEQYF.

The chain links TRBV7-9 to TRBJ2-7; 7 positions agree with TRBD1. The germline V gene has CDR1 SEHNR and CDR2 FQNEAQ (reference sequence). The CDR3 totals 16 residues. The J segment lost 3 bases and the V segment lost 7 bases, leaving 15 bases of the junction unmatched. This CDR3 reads CASNPGTVVTHYEQYF. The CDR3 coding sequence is TGTGCCAGCAACCCCGGGACAGTCGTTACTCACTACGAGCAGTACTTC.

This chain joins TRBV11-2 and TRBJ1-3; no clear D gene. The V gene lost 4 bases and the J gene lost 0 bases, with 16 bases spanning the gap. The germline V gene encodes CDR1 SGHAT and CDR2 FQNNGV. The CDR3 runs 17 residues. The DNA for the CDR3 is TGTGCCAGCAGCTACCCTCGTCGGGATGACTCTGGAAACACCATATATTTT. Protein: CASSYPRRDDSGNTIYF.

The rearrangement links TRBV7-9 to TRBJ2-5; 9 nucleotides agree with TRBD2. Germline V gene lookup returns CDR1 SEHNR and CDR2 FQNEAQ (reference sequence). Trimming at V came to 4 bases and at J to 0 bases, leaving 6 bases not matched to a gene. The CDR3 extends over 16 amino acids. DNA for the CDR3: TGTGCCAGCAGCTATAGACTAGCGGACTACCAAGAGACCCAGTACTTC. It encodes CASSYRLADYQETQYF.

The CDR3 DNA sequence: TGTGCCAGCAGCCCACTAGGTGGCGGCTCCTACGAGCAGTACTTC. Encoded protein: CASSPLGGGSYEQYF. The rearrangement links TRBV4-2 to TRBJ2-7, with D possibly being TRBD2 (5 bases). Trimming pared 4 bases from V and 0 bases from J, leaving 13 bases between. The CDR3 is 15 residues long. Germline values: CDR1 LGHNA, CDR2 YNFKEQ.

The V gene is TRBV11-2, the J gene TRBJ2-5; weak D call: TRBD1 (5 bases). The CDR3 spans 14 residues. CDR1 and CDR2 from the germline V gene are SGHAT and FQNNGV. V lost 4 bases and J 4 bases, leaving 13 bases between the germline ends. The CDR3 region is CASSSRQYVETQYF. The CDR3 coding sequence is TGTGCCAGCAGCTCTAGACAGTATGTAGAGACCCAGTACTTC.

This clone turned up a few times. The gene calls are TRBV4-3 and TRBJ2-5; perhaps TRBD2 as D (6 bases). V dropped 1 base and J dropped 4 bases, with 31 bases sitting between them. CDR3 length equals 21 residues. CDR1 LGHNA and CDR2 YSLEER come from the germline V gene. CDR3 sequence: CASSQAGLLGGVAEGGETQYF. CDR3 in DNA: TGCGCCAGCAGCCAAGCCGGGCTGTTGGGGGGAGTAGCGGAGGGAGGAGAGACCCAGTACTTC.

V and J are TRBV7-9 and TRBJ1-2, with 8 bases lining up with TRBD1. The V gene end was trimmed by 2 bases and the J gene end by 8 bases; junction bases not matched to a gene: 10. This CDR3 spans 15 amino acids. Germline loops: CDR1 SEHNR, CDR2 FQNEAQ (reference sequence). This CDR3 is CASSLRTGPGRGYTF. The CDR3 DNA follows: TGTGCCAGCAGCTTAAGGACAGGGCCAGGTAGGGGCTACACCTTC.

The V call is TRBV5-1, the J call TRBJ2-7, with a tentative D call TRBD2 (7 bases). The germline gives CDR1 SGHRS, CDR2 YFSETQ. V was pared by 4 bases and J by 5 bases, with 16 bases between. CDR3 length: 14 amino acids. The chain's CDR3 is CASSTSGGGDEQYF. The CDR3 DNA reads TGCGCCAGCAGCACCTCTGGGGGGGGCGACGAGCAGTACTTC.

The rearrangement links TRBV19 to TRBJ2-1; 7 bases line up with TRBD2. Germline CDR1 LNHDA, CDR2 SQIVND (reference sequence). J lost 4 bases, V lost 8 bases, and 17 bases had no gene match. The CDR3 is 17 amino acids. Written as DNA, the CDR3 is TGTGCCAGTCTTCCTGCAGGGAGGGAGGGTTGGTACAATGAGCAGTTCTTC. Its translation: CASLPAGREGWYNEQFF. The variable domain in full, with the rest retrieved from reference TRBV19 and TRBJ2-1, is DGGITQSPKYLFRKEGQNVTLSCEQNLNHDAMYWYRQDPGQGLRLIYYSQIVNDFQKGDIAEGYSVSREKKESFPLTVTSAQKNPTAFYLCASLPAGREGWYNEQFFGPGTRLTVL.

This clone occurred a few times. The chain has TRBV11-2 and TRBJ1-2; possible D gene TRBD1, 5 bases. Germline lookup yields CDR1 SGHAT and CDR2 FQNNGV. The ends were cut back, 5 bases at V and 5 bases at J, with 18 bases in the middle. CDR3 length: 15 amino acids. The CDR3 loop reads CASSHPFGGRYGYTF. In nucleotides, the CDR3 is TGTGCCAGCAGCCACCCATTTGGGGGGAGGTATGGCTACACCTTC.

CDR3 loop: CASSLTGKNIQYF. CDR3 sequence (DNA): TGTGCCAGCAGCTTGACAGGGAAAAACATTCAGTACTTC. The chain recombines TRBV5-6 with TRBJ2-4, with D perhaps TRBD1 (6 bases). Germline V gene lookup returns CDR1 SGHDT and CDR2 YYEEEE. V lost 1 base, J lost 4 bases, and 6 bases lay in between. CDR3 size: 13 residues.

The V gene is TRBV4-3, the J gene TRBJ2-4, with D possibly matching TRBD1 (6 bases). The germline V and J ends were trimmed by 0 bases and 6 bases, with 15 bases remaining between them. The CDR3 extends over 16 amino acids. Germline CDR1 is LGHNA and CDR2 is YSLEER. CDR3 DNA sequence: TGCGCCAGCAGCCAAGATGCCCCAGGGGCGACAAACATTCAGTACTTC. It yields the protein CASSQDAPGATNIQYF.

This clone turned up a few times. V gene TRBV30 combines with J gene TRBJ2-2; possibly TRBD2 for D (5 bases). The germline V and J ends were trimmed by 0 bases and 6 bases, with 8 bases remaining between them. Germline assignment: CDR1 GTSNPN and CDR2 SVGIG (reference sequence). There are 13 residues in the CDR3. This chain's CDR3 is CAWSVMGAGELFF. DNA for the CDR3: TGTGCCTGGAGTGTAATGGGAGCCGGGGAGCTGTTTTTT.